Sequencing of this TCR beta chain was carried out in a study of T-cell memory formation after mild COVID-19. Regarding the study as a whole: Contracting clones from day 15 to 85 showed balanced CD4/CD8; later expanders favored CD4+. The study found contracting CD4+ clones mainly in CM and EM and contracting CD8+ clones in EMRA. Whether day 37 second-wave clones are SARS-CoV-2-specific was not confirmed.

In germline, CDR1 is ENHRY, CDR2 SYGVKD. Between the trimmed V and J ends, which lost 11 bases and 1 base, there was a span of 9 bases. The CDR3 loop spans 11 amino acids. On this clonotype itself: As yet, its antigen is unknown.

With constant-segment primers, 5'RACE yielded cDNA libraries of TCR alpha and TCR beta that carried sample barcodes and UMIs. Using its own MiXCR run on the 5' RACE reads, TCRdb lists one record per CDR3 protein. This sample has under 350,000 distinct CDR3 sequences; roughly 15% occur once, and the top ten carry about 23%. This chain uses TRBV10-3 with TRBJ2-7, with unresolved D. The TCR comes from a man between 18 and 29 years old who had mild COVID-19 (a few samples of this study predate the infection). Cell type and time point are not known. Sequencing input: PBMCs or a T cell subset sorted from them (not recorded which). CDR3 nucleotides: TGTGCCCGCATCAAATCCTACGAGCAGTACTTC. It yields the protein CARIKSYEQYF.